This T cell receptor beta chain was found in a study of blood T cell repertoires in COVID-19. Per the authors' pipeline: Using reference gene primer amplification, nucleated cell counts were estimated. Data came from immunoSEQ multiplex PCR; TCRdb stores just in-frame clones and leaves some out. V and J calls and clone size are those listed in that table; D and trimming were worked out from the DNA. The sample shows 250,000 to 350,000 clones, more than 75% of them seen only once. CDR3 length: 14 amino acids. Trimming took off 5 bases at V and 6 bases at J, with 14 bases between the two ends. Germline V CDR1 and CDR2: SEHNR, FQNEAQ (reference sequence).

This TCR was recovered from a woman in her sixties or seventies in a cohort exposed to, infected with or recovered from COVID-19 (not recorded which). Material for sequencing was PBMCs or T cells enriched from blood (not recorded which). The chain has TRBV7-9 and TRBJ2-1; D might be TRBD2 (5 bases). The CDR3 DNA is TGTGCCAGCAGCATGGGGAGTATGGGCAATGAGCAGTTCTTC. It is translated as CASSMGSMGNEQFF.